This is a list of T cell receptor beta chains from one sample in a study of regulatory T cells in long-lasting Graves disease. MiXCR, run by TCRdb on the multiplex PCR reads, gives a single entry per CDR3 protein. The sample holds about 470,000 distinct CDR3 sequences, approximately 15% seen once. Another study also made use of these data, one on T cells in Graves' hyperthyroidism and ophthalmopathy.

The sequencing used peripheral blood mononuclear cells (PBMCs), collected at new diagnosis, from a patient treated with antithyroid drugs. The receptors were sampled from a woman aged 25 to 39 with Graves disease. The CDR3 runs from the conserved cysteine through the conserved F or W. A D gene is named only where the DNA matches it firmly. Size tells how often a clone was seen (once, few, many) or the class of an expanded clone, and some rows leave it out.

cdr3_length d_call clone_size j_call v_call cdr3_aa cdr3_nt
15 - many TRBJ2-5 TRBV24-1 CATSDRRTAQETQYF TGTGCCACCAGTGACCGTCGGACAGCCCAAGAGACCCAGTACTTC
13 - few TRBJ2-5 TRBV20-1 CSATWTDQETQYF TGCAGTGCTACTTGGACGGACCAAGAGACCCAGTACTTC
12 - many TRBJ1-1 TRBV28 CASRRPFTEAFF TGTGCCAGCCGCCGACCTTTCACTGAAGCTTTCTTT
13 - - TRBJ2-2 TRBV6-4 CASSDCWTDYPFF TGTGCCAGCAGTGACTGTTGGACAGACTATCCTTTTTTT
15 - - TRBJ2-2 TRBV18 CASSPLIPGAGELFF TGTGCCAGCTCACCACTTATACCGGGGGCCGGGGAGCTGTTTTTT
18 - - TRBJ2-6 TRBV28 CASSLLRDPLAGANVLTF TGTGCCAGCAGTTTACTTCGGGACCCGTTGGCTGGGGCCAACGTCCTGACTTTC
12 - - TRBJ2-3 TRBV5-1 CASSTGTDTQYF TGCGCCAGCAGCACAGGGACTGATACGCAGTATTTT
13 - - TRBJ1-3 TRBV20-1 CSARGSSGNTIYF TGCAGTGCTAGAGGCAGCTCTGGAAACACCATATATTTT
15 - - TRBJ1-4 TRBV5-1 CASSLEGPFGEKLFF TGCGCCAGCAGCTTGGAGGGGCCCTTTGGTGAAAAACTGTTTTTT
14 TRBD2 many TRBJ2-1 TRBV6-4 CASSDGGAGDEQFF TGTGCCAGCAGTGACGGAGGAGCGGGGGATGAGCAGTTCTTC
18 - few TRBJ2-2 TRBV19 CASSGLGSGEGGTGELFF TGTGCCAGTAGTGGACTCGGCAGTGGGGAGGGGGGCACCGGGGAGCTGTTTTTT
13 - few TRBJ2-7 TRBV10-2 CASTERPSYEQYF TGCGCCAGCACGGAGCGGCCCTCCTACGAGCAGTACTTC
12 - many TRBJ1-1 TRBV14 CASSQVSAEAFF TGTGCCAGCAGCCAAGTATCGGCAGAAGCTTTCTTT
12 - - TRBJ2-5 TRBV3-1 CASSKESLTQYF TGTGCCAGCAGCAAAGAAAGCCTGACCCAGTACTTC
16 - - TRBJ2-1 TRBV28 CASSWSRELGGNEQLF TGTGCCAGCAGTTGGAGCCGGGAGCTTGGGGGCAATGAGCAGCTCTTC